These T cell receptor beta chains were read from a single sample in a study of T cells in Graves' hyperthyroidism and ophthalmopathy. From the multiplex PCR reads, TCRdb called clonotypes with MiXCR, one entry per CDR3 protein. The repertoire holds about 520,000 distinct CDR3 sequences, about 24% seen once, with approximately 10% in the top ten. The specimen sequenced was blood. All receptors derive from a woman in her 30s with Graves' ophthalmopathy. Both conserved end residues are trimmed from each CDR3. The listing skips clone size in some rows; elsewhere it reads once, few, many or a size class.

V: TRBV28; J: TRBJ1-2; size: many; CDR3: ASSSGQGDYGYT
V: TRBV19; J: TRBJ1-2; size: NA; CDR3: ASSPPTGPTGGYT
V: TRBV12-3/TRBV12-4; J: TRBJ2-7; size: many; CDR3: ASSPPTSGGFYEQY
V: TRBV2; J: TRBJ2-5; size: many; CDR3: ASSVRRGETQY
V: TRBV12-3/TRBV12-4; J: TRBJ2-5; size: few; CDR3: ASSLVFWSGQETQY
V: TRBV4-1; J: TRBJ1-1; size: many; CDR3: ASSQAPFMNTEAF
V: TRBV12-3/TRBV12-4; J: TRBJ2-7; size: NA; CDR3: ASSASGYEQY
V: TRBV25-1; J: TRBJ1-5; size: NA; CDR3: ASSGSGGSNQPQH
V: TRBV11-2; J: TRBJ1-2; size: few; CDR3: ASSAQGNYGYT
V: TRBV25-1; J: TRBJ1-1; size: NA; CDR3: ASSEGVLKGAF
V: TRBV2; J: TRBJ2-7; size: many; CDR3: ASGWTFYEQY
V: TRBV5-6; J: TRBJ1-5; size: NA; CDR3: ASSSGGHQPQH
V: TRBV14; J: TRBJ2-5; size: many; CDR3: ASSQWLAGGETQY